The rows below give T cell receptor beta chains drawn from one sample of a study of blood T cell repertoires in COVID-19. TCRdb's copy holds only in-frame clones and misses some; the assay was immunoSEQ multiplex PCR. The sample records fewer than 450,000 clones, over 75% being singletons. Sequenced: PBMCs or T cells enriched from blood (not recorded which). The receptors were gathered from a woman in her thirties or forties with acute COVID-19. Each CDR3 is given with its conserved first and last residue. A D gene is named only where the DNA matches it firmly. Only part of the rows carry a size: once, few, many, or a class if the clone is expanded.

clone size | J gene | V gene | D gene | CDR3 protein | CDR3 DNA
. | TRBJ1-5 | TRBV3-1/TRBV3-2 | TRBD1 | CASSHRTGDQPQHF | TGTGCCAGCAGCCATAGGACAGGGGATCAGCCCCAGCATTTT
few | TRBJ1-2 | TRBV5-5 | . | CASSFQVLYGYTF | TGTGCCAGCAGCTTTCAGGTCCTCTATGGCTACACCTTC
. | TRBJ1-1 | TRBV29-1 | TRBD1 | CSASTGAVEAFF | TGCAGCGCCTCGACAGGGGCAGTAGAAGCTTTCTTT
. | TRBJ1-2 | TRBV28 | . | CASSRTHREKGYTF | TGTGCCAGCAGCCGTACCCACAGGGAAAAAGGCTACACCTTC
. | TRBJ2-3 | TRBV2 | . | CASSELRGNTQYF | TGTGCCAGCAGTGAACTGAGGGGGAATACGCAGTATTTT
. | TRBJ2-7 | TRBV5-6 | TRBD1 | CASSLGPGGYEQYF | TGTGCCAGCAGCTTGGGGCCAGGGGGCTACGAGCAGTACTTC
. | TRBJ2-3 | TRBV30 | . | CASKTRGAGSDTQYF | TGTGCCTCGAAAACCAGGGGGGCAGGCTCAGATACGCAGTATTTT
. | TRBJ1-4 | TRBV10-3 | TRBD1 | CAISEGKGAEEKLFF | TGTGCCATCAGTGAAGGAAAGGGGGCAGAAGAAAAACTGTTTTTT
once | TRBJ2-3 | TRBV10-3 | TRBD1 | CAISPTGGGDTQYF | TGTGCCATCAGTCCGACAGGGGGCGGGGATACGCAGTATTTT
. | TRBJ2-3 | TRBV19 | TRBD1 | CASSTSTGADTQYF | TGTGCCAGTAGTACTTCAACAGGGGCAGATACGCAGTATTTT
. | TRBJ2-7 | TRBV4-1 | . | CASSGDIRAYEQYF | TGCGCCAGCAGCGGGGACATTAGGGCCTACGAGCAGTACTTC
. | TRBJ1-1 | TRBV18 | TRBD1 | CASSLGQGITEAFF | TGTGCCAGCTCCCTGGGACAGGGGATCACTGAAGCTTTCTTT
. | TRBJ1-2 | TRBV27 | . | CASSARGEINYGYTF | TGTGCCAGCAGTGCCCGTGGAGAAATTAACTATGGCTACACCTTC